This T cell receptor (beta chain) was sequenced during a study of T-cell reconstitution after alpha-beta-depleted transplantation in children. V lost 5 bases to trimming and J lost 10 bases; unmatched junction nucleotides: 13. The CDR3 has 15 residues. Germline V gene data show CDR1 as SGHVS and CDR2 as FQNEAQ. A TCRbeta library incorporating unique molecular identifiers was prepared. A single record per CDR3 protein comes from TCRdb applying MiXCR to the PCR reads. The sample yields about 580,000 distinct CDR3 sequences, over 20% seen once. This clonotype turned up a few times. The chain is built from TRBV7-8 and TRBJ2-1, with TRBD2 identical over 8 bases. Source: PBMCs, taken before TCRalphabeta/CD19-depleted stem cell transplant. This TCR came from a boy under three years old with Wiskott-Aldrich syndrome, due to receive a stem cell transplant. The CDR3 region is CASSANGLAIREQFF. The CDR3 DNA follows: TGTGCCAGCAGCGCGAACGGACTAGCAATACGAGAGCAGTTCTTC.